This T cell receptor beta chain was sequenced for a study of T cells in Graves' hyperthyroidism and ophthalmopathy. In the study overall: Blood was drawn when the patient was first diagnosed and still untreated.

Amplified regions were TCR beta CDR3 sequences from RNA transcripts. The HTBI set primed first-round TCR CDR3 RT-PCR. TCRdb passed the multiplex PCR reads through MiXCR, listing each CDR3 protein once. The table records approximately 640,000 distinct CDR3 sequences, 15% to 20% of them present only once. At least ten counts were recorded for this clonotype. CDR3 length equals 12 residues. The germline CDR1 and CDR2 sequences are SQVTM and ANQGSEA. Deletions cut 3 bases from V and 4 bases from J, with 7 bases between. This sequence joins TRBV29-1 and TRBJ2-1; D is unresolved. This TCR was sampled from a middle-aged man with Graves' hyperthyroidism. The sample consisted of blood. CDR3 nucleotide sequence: TGCAGCGTTGATGCCTCGTACAATGAGCAGTTCTTC. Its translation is CSVDASYNEQFF.